The T cell receptor beta chain under discussion was sequenced for a study of cytomegalovirus exposure and HLA in healthy donors. General observations from the study: Later analysis demonstrated an association between a missense DCLRE1C variant and TCR beta V- and J-gene trimming. A prior analysis recorded that most TCR beta V segments were productive about 90% or about 30% of the time. Further analysis was carried out later, and it showed several of the most significant clusters appearing linked to common viral pathogens. Listed as cytomegalovirus-associated were 150 or so TCR beta chains.

Amplification used 60 Vbeta primers and 13 Jbeta primers. TCRdb's copy holds only in-frame clones and misses some; the assay was immunoSEQ multiplex PCR. Found here are fewer than 200,000 clones, around 80% of them singletons; the top ten hold less than 0.9%. To note about this clone: No antigen is known for it.

This clonotype originated in a female donor in good health and CMV-seronegative. Material for sequencing was PBMCs.

The CDR3 reads CASSSPREGDTQYF. CDR3 DNA: TGTGCCAGCAGCTCCCCGCGTGAGGGCGATACGCAGTATTTT. The rearrangement links TRBV11-3 to TRBJ2-3, with a possible D match to TRBD2 (5 bases). Germline V lookup: CDR1 SGHNT, CDR2 YENEEA. Trimming shortened V by 4 bases and J by 6 bases, and 14 bases separated the two germline ends. CDR3 length equals 14 residues.